This T cell receptor beta chain emerged from a study of blood T cell repertoires in COVID-19. Overall study context: There were acute and convalescent COVID-19 samples, and they came from the United States, Italy and Spain.

Trimming cost V 3 bases and J 3 bases, with 10 bases left between them. Germline V gene lookup returns CDR1 SGDLS and CDR2 YYNGEE. CDR3 length: 13 residues. This clone was found once. In the original workflow: It was from reference gene primer amplification that nucleated cell counts were estimated. Measured with immunoSEQ multiplex PCR; TCRdb has only the in-frame clones, and not every one. V, J and clone size are those of that table, while D and trimming were read from the DNA. The table includes 80,000 or so clones, 65% to 85% detected once. The rearrangement joins TRBV9 to TRBJ2-7; D not resolved. The source of this sequence is a woman over 75 with acute or convalescent COVID-19. The sequencing input was peripheral blood. The CDR3 sequence: CASSGAVSYEQYF. CDR3 DNA: TGTGCCAGCAGCGGGGCCGTTAGCTACGAGCAGTACTTC.